This T cell receptor (beta chain) derives from a study of vaccination effects on CD4 cells after COVID-19. Sequenced by immunoSEQ multiplex PCR; TCRdb stores in-frame clones only, minus some. The repertoire holds about 73,000 clones, 65% to 85% seen once, with 2.5% to 3% in the top ten. On this clone itself: No antigen is known for it.

Under the ViraFEST assay, PBMC were stimulated with viral peptide pools so that antigen-specific CD4+ T cells expanded. Sequencing was performed afterwards. The authors isolated CD4+ T cells after approximately 9 days of culture. Absence of prior SARS-CoV-2 infection characterized the vaccine recipients, who showed negative nucleocapsid antibodies. With around 10 ug/ml peptides and around 9.6 IU/ml IL-2, 1.5 million to 2 million PBMC per well were cultured. IL-2 medium was substituted for half the medium on days 3 and 7. The study, taken as a whole, reports: Clonal contraction was marked in infection- and vaccine-induced clones late after vaccination. No early post-infection timepoints were available in the study, which also included few convalescent patients.

Germline-derived CDR1 and CDR2 are SGHRS and YFSETQ. J lost 5 bases, V lost 2 bases, and 7 bases had no gene match. CDR3 length equals 15 residues. The chain uses TRBV5-1 and TRBJ2-3; 8 nucleotides match TRBD2. The sequencing used CD4+ T cells from PBMCs cultured with HCoV-NL63 spike peptides, collected before COVID-19 vaccination. The receptor's source is a human donor who received a COVID-19 vaccine. The CDR3 DNA reads TGCGCCAGCAGCTTTTTAGCGGGGCCGGGAGATACGCAGTATTTT. This encodes CASSFLAGPGDTQYF. Using reference TRBV5-1 and TRBJ2-3 for the parts outside the CDR3, the full variable domain is KAGVTQTPRYLIKTRGQQVTLSCSPISGHRSVSWYQQTPGQGLQFLFEYFSETQRNKGNFPGRFSGRQFSNSRSEMNVSTLELGDSALYLCASSFLAGPGDTQYFGPGTRLTVL.